Below are 21 T cell receptor beta chains sequenced from a single sample in a study of blood T cells in healthy people across ages. Together with a sample-barcoded 5' primer, a J-beta primer mix was included in a second PCR lasting about 6 to 11 cycles. TCRdb ran MiXCR on the 5' RACE reads and lists one entry per CDR3 protein. Of 600,000 to 850,000 distinct CDR3 sequences listed, around 25% are singletons. The same sample was also studied in work on T cells of mothers and their children.

The sequencing input was blood. These receptors originate from a boy aged 10-17 years in good health.

J is TRBJ1-2 and V is TRBV24-1; D call uncertain. Per germline, CDR1 KGHDR and CDR2 SFDVKD. Between the trimmed V and J ends, which lost 7 bases and 4 bases, there was a span of 18 bases. CDR3 length equals 15 residues. CDR3 DNA sequence: TGTGCCACCAGACCCTCAAACTCACAAGGCTATGGCTACACCTTC. It codes for CATRPSNSQGYGYTF.

This clonotype turned up a few times. The rearrangement links TRBV18 to TRBJ2-7; either TRBD1 or TRBD2 may fit D (5 bases each). The germline V gene has CDR1 KGHSH and CDR2 LQKENI. The V end lost 4 bases, the J end lost 2 bases, and 24 bases lay between the germline ends. This CDR3 contains 18 residues. The CDR3 here is CASSLQGRDDIDTYEQYF. As DNA, the CDR3 is TGTGCCAGCTCACTTCAGGGACGGGACGACATTGACACCTACGAGCAGTACTTC.

Points on this clonotype: Relative to the germline gene, one junction end is altered; a read error may explain this. V usage is TRBV10-3 and J usage is TRBJ1-4; 7 bases map to TRBD1. Germline loops: CDR1 ENHRY, CDR2 SYGVKD. CDR3 length: 13 residues. DNA of the CDR3: TGTGCCATCAGTGAGCGGGGACAGCCGAAACTGCTTTTT. It codes for CAISERGQPKLLF.

This clonotype turned up a few times. CDR3: CSAKDRGYEQYF. The CDR3 DNA sequence: TGCAGCGCGAAGGACAGGGGATACGAGCAGTACTTC. The chain carries TRBV29-1 and TRBJ2-7; 9 nucleotides match TRBD1. Germline loops: CDR1 SQVTM, CDR2 ANQGSEA. This CDR3 has 12 amino acids. V lost 7 bases, J lost 4 bases, and 5 bases stayed unmatched.

The chain uses TRBV20-1 and TRBJ2-5; D is unclear. Germline V gene lookup returns CDR1 DFQATT and CDR2 SNEGSKA (reference sequence). Trimming cost V 3 bases and J 5 bases, with 10 bases left between them. This CDR3 is built from 12 residues. The CDR3 here is CSASWATETQYF. CDR3 sequence (DNA): TGCAGTGCTAGCTGGGCTACGGAGACCCAGTACTTC.

The chain couples TRBV11-2 to TRBJ2-1; tentatively, D is TRBD1 (6 bases). V was pared by 4 bases and J by 6 bases, with 16 bases between. The CDR3 is 15 residues long. Germline loops: CDR1 SGHAT, CDR2 FQNNGV. CDR3 amino acids: CASSSVGRGINEQFF. CDR3 nucleotide sequence: TGTGCCAGCAGCTCCGTAGGCAGGGGCATCAATGAGCAGTTCTTC. Filled out from reference TRBV11-2 and TRBJ2-1, the complete variable domain reads EAGVAQSPRYKIIEKRQSVAFWCNPISGHATLYWYQQILGQGPKLLIQFQNNGVVDDSQLPKDRFSAERLKGVDSTLKIQPAKLEDSAVYLCASSSVGRGINEQFFGPGTRLTVL.

A remark on this clonotype: A read error may produce the germline difference seen at one junction end. J is TRBJ1-5 and V is TRBV11-2; D is perhaps TRBD1 (5 bases). This CDR3 is 16 amino acids long. Germline-derived CDR1 and CDR2 are SGHAT and FQNNGV. For the CDR3, the DNA is TGCGCCAGCAGCTTAGGGGCGGACGGGGGCAATCAGCCCCAGCATTTT. Its translation: CASSLGADGGNQPQHF.

J is TRBJ1-3 and V is TRBV9; TRBD1 matches 8 bases. The CDR3 runs to 16 residues. Germline CDR1 is SGDLS and CDR2 is YYNGEE. V dropped 3 bases and J dropped 0; count of bases not matched to a gene: 5. This CDR3 reads CASSEDRATSGNTIYF. For the CDR3, the DNA is TGTGCCAGCAGCGAGGACAGGGCGACCTCTGGAAACACCATATATTTT.

The V call is TRBV20-1, the J call TRBJ1-1; D gene uncertain. There are 13 residues in the CDR3. CDR1 and CDR2 (germline): DFQATT, SNEGSKA (reference sequence). V was trimmed by 6 bases and J by 2 bases, leaving 13 bases between them. CDR3 amino acids: CSADTVPNTEAFF. CDR3 sequence (DNA): TGCAGTGCGGATACAGTTCCAAACACTGAAGCTTTCTTT.

The rearrangement uses TRBV27 and TRBJ1-1; TRBD1 might be the D (5 bases). From germline, CDR1 is MNHEY and CDR2 SMNVEV (reference sequence). The CDR3 is 11 residues long. V shed 7 bases and J shed 13 bases, with 16 bases lying between them. The CDR3 reads CASIIPGFVFF. As DNA, the CDR3 is TGTGCCAGCATCATCCCAGGGTTTGTTTTCTTT.

There are many counts of this clonotype. The chain carries TRBV7-9 and TRBJ2-5; 7 bases are shared with TRBD2. The J segment lost 7 bases and the V segment lost 1 base, leaving 12 bases of the junction unmatched. Germline V gives CDR1 SEHNR, CDR2 FQNEAQ (reference sequence). CDR3 length equals 16 residues. The CDR3 sequence is CASSLDGGRISGTQYF. The CDR3 coding sequence is TGTGCCAGCAGCTTAGATGGCGGGAGAATCTCCGGGACCCAGTACTTC.

V gene TRBV7-9 combines with J gene TRBJ2-3, with D perhaps matching TRBD1 (5 bases). The germline V gene has CDR1 SEHNR and CDR2 FQNEAQ (reference sequence). The CDR3 covers 16 residues. Trimming pared 5 bases from V and 1 base from J, leaving 16 bases between. CDR3 residues: CASSPRPGQRTDTQYF. The CDR3 DNA is TGTGCCAGCAGCCCGAGGCCTGGACAACGCACAGATACGCAGTATTTT.

The chain links TRBV10-3 to TRBJ1-5; 7 nucleotides align to TRBD1. Germline V CDR1 and CDR2: ENHRY, SYGVKD. The CDR3 has 13 residues. Trimming took 5 bases from V and 5 from J; bases not matched to a gene: 3. This CDR3 reads CAISTDRDQPQHF. CDR3 bases: TGTGCCATCAGTACTGACAGGGATCAGCCCCAGCATTTT.

This clonotype was counted a few times. The chain employs TRBV9 and TRBJ2-5; TRBD1 is a possible D gene (6 bases). Trimming removed 2 bases from V and 3 bases from J, with 11 bases in between. This CDR3 has 14 amino acids. Germline loops: CDR1 SGDLS, CDR2 YYNGEE. CDR3 coding DNA: TGTGCCAGCAGCGTGGCAGGGGCCGAAGAGACCCAGTACTTC. Its protein is CASSVAGAEETQYF.

Notes on this clonotype: The CDR3 carries no conserved terminal phenylalanine or tryptophan, so it likely arises from a read error. The chain carries TRBV12-3 or TRBV12-4 and TRBJ2-3, with 9 bases that match TRBD2. V was clipped by 3 bases and J by 6 bases; unmatched bases: 1. The CDR3 contains 13 residues. Here the CDR3 reads CASSFSGSDTQYL. The CDR3 DNA sequence: TGTGCCAGCAGTTTTAGCGGGAGTGATACGCAGTATCTT.

This clonotype has just a few counts. Mismatch with germline at one junction end may stem from a read error. The chain has TRBV7-2 and TRBJ2-2; 8 bases fit TRBD2. CDR3 size: 16 residues. Germline assignment: CDR1 SGHTA and CDR2 FQGNSA. Written as DNA, the CDR3 is TGTGCCGGCAGCTTCCTTAGCGGGGTGAACACCGGGGAGCTGTTTTTT. This translates into CAGSFLSGVNTGELFF. Full variable domain (missing parts from reference TRBV7-2 and TRBJ2-2): GAGVSQSPSNKVTEKGKDVELRCDPISGHTALYWYRQSLGQGLEFLIYFQGNSAPDKSGLPSDRFSAERTGGSVSTLTIQRTQQEDSAVYLCAGSFLSGVNTGELFFGEGSRLTVL.

This clonotype turned up a few times. The chain joins TRBV5-1 to TRBJ2-5; D tentatively reads TRBD1 or TRBD2 (5 bases each). The CDR3 consists of 13 residues. V shed 5 bases and J shed 1 base, with 9 bases lying between them. From germline, CDR1 is SGHRS and CDR2 YFSETQ. This CDR3 is CASRRGSQETQYF. In DNA form, the CDR3 reads TGCGCCAGCAGACGGGGCTCCCAAGAGACCCAGTACTTC.

This clonotype was seen repeatedly, ten times or more. The chain carries TRBV7-9 and TRBJ2-7, with a tentative D call TRBD1 (6 bases). The CDR3 length is 14 residues. Trimming removed 3 bases at V and 3 bases at J, with 12 bases between. Germline CDR1 SEHNR, CDR2 FQNEAQ (reference sequence). CDR3 protein: CASSLAGDLYEQYF. The CDR3, as DNA: TGTGCCAGCAGCTTGGCAGGGGACCTCTACGAGCAGTACTTC.

The V call is TRBV20-1, the J call TRBJ2-7; D may be TRBD1 (5 bases). Per germline, CDR1 DFQATT and CDR2 SNEGSKA (reference sequence). The CDR3 length is 16 residues. The V and J ends lost 2 bases and 2 bases respectively, with 19 bases between them. CDR3 amino acids: CSARRERGPKPYEQYF. As DNA, the CDR3 is TGCAGTGCTAGACGTGAAAGGGGCCCGAAGCCCTACGAGCAGTACTTC.

Concerning this clonotype: A much bigger clone sits one base away, suggesting this may be a read error. This chain connects TRBV6-1 to TRBJ2-5, with D possibly called TRBD1 or TRBD2 (6 bases each). Trimming pared 1 base from V and 11 bases from J, leaving 20 bases between. Germline assignment: CDR1 MNHNS and CDR2 SASEGT. The CDR3 extends over 15 amino acids. CDR3 sequence (DNA): TGTGCCAGCAGTGAAGGAGATGGGGGGCGCTACAAGCAGTACTTC. It translates to CASSEGDGGRYKQYF.

The chain employs TRBV29-1 and TRBJ2-7; D not certain. Trimming took off 5 bases at V and 5 bases at J, with 10 bases between the two ends. Germline assignment: CDR1 SQVTM and CDR2 ANQGSEA. CDR3 length: 11 residues. The chain's CDR3 is CSVFLEDEQYF. The CDR3, as DNA: TGCAGCGTTTTTCTCGAGGACGAGCAGTACTTC.